The source of this T cell receptor (beta chain) is a study of shared clonotypes between healthy human individuals. Overall study: Used for every donor were three CD4 naive, three CD4 memory, two CD8 naive and one CD8 memory plate. Findings and caveats of the study: The naive CD4 repertoires of a handful of donors were compared, and around 5.1% of clonotypes were shared.

Naive-designated CD8 cells lacked CD45RO, were positively enriched for CCR7, and omitted terminally differentiated effector memory CD45RA+ cells. Trimming at V came to 10 bases and at J to 1 base, leaving 13 bases not matched to a gene. The CDR3 extends over 16 amino acids. The germline V gene has CDR1 LNHDA and CDR2 SQIVND (reference sequence). A word on this clone: Its antigen is undetermined.

Data came from immunoSEQ multiplex PCR; TCRdb stores just in-frame clones and leaves some out. This sample has hundreds of thousands of clones, with roughly 96% found just once. The sequenced material came from naive CD8+ T cells sorted from blood. The J gene is TRBJ1-5, the V gene TRBV19; 7 bases agree with TRBD1. The origin of this receptor is a woman in her twenties or thirties in good health. The CDR3 DNA sequence: TGTGCCACCCGGGACAGTGCGATCTCCAGCAATCAGCCCCAGCATTTT. Protein product: CATRDSAISSNQPQHF. The full variable domain, with the rest looked up from reference TRBV19 and TRBJ1-5, is DGGITQSPKYLFRKEGQNVTLSCEQNLNHDAMYWYRQDPGQGLRLIYYSQIVNDFQKGDIAEGYSVSREKKESFPLTVTSAQKNPTAFYLCATRDSAISSNQPQHFGDGTRLSIL.